The clone carrying this T cell receptor beta chain was recorded a few times. Its antigen is currently unknown. This specimen belongs to a study of beta chain features in type 1 diabetes. Whole-study findings and limits: A definitive answer on HLA type influencing TCRB rearrangement was not reached here. Across all four CD4+ subsets, people with type 1 diabetes showed modestly shorter TCRB CDR3s.

Germline V gene sequence: CDR1 LGHNT, CDR2 FRNRAP. Trimming removed 6 bases from V and 4 bases from J; junction bases left unmatched: 8. The length of the CDR3 is 14 residues. The sequenced template was cDNA made from the entire isolated RNA. Clones were read by immunoSEQ multiplex PCR, and TCRdb kept only the in-frame ones, dropping some. The table has 600,000 to 750,000 clones, about an eighth seen once. What was sequenced was naive CD4+ T cells from blood. The rearrangement joins TRBV12-5 to TRBJ2-5; 7 bases map to TRBD2. This TCR came from a man aged 30-40 years with type 1 diabetes. CDR3 region: CASGRPTGGETQYF. CDR3 nucleotides: TGTGCTAGTGGCCGACCCACGGGGGGAGAGACCCAGTACTTC.